The clone carrying this TCR beta chain has only a few counts. No antigen is known for it. The data originate from a study of OX40 agonist ivuxolimab in advanced cancers. Overall study results and limits: Low normalized T-cell clonal expansion also characterized some of the nonresponders.

Only in-frame clones appear in the TCRdb table, and some are missing; sequencing was by immunoSEQ multiplex PCR. This sample has tens of thousands of clones; more than 75% occur once, and the top ten carry 10% to 12%. The CDR3 covers 16 residues. The trim removed 5 bases at V and 5 bases at J, leaving 15 bases unmatched. Germline V gene sequence: CDR1 SGHRS, CDR2 YFSETQ. This clonotype originated in an adult with an advanced solid tumor such as melanoma, head and neck, liver or kidney cancer. Sequencing used CD4+ or CD8+ T cells sorted from blood, obtained in a trial of the OX40 agonist ivuxolimab. This chain uses TRBV5-1 with TRBJ2-7, with 8 positions matching TRBD1. The CDR3 spells CASSHPRQGKKDEQYF. The CDR3 DNA is TGCGCCAGCAGTCACCCGCGACAGGGGAAGAAGGACGAGCAGTACTTC.